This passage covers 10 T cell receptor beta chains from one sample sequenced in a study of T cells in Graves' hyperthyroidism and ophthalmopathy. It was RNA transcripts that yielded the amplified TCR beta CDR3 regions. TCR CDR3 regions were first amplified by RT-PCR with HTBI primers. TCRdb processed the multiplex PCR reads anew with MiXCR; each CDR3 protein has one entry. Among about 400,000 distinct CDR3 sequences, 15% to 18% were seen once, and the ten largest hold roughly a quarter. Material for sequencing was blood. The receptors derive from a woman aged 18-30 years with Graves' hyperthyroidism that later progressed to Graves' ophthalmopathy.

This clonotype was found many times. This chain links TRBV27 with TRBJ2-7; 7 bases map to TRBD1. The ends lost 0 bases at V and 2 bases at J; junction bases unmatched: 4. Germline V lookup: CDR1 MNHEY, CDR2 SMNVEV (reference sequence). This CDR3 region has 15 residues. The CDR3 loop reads CASSLSTGTPYEQYF. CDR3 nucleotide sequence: TGTGCCAGCAGTTTATCGACAGGGACCCCCTACGAGCAGTACTTC.

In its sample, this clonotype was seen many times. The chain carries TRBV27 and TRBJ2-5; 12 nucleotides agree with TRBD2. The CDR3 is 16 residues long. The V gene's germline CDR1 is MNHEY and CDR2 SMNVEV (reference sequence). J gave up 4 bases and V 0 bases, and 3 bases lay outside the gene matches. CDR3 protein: CASSLSLAGGRETQYF. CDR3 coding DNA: TGTGCCAGCAGTTTATCGCTAGCGGGAGGGCGAGAGACCCAGTACTTC.

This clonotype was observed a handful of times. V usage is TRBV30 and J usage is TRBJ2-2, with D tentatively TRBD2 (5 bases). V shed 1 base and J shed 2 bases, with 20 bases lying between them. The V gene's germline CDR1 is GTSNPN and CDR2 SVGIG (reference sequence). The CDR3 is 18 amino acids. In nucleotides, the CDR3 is TGTGCCTGGAGTGGTCTCGATAAGCGGACCGTTAACACCGGGGAGCTGTTTTTT. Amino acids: CAWSGLDKRTVNTGELFF.

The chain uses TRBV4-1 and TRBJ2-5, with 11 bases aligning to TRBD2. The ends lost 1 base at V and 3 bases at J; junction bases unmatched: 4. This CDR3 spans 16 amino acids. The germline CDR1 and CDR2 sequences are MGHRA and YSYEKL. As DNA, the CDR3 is TGCGCCAGCAGCCAAGGTAGACTAGCGGGAAAAGAGACCCAGTACTTC. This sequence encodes CASSQGRLAGKETQYF.

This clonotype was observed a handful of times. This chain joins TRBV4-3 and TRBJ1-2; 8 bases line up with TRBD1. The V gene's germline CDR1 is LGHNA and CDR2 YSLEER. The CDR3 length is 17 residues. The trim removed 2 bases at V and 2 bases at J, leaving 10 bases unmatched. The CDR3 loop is CASSQLPGQDSNYGYTF. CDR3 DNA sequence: TGCGCCAGCAGCCAACTCCCGGGACAGGATTCCAACTATGGCTACACCTTC.

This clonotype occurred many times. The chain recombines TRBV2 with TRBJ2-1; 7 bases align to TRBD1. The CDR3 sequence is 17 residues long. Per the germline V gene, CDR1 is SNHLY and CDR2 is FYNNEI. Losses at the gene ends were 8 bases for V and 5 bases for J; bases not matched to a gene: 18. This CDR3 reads CASLTGLTALRDNEQFF. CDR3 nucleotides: TGTGCCAGCCTGACAGGGTTGACAGCTCTAAGGGACAATGAGCAGTTCTTC. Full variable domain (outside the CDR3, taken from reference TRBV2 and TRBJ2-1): EPEVTQTPSHQVTQMGQEVILRCVPISNHLYFYWYRQILGQKVEFLVSFYNNEISEKSEIFDDQFSVERPDGSNFTLKIRSTKLEDSAMYFCASLTGLTALRDNEQFFGPGTRLTVL.

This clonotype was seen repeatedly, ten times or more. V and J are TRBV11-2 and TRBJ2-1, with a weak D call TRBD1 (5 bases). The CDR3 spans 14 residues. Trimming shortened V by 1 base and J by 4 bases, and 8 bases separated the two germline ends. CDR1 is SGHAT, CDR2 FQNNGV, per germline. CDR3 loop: CASSLAGPYNEQFF. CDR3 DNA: TGTGCCAGCAGCTTAGCAGGGCCGTACAATGAGCAGTTCTTC.

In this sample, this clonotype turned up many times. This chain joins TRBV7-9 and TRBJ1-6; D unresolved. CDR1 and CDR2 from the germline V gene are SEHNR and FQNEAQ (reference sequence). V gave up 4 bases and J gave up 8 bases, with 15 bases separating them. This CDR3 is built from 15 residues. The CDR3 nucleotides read TGTGCCAGCAGCTCTCTCGTGGGAATTGATTCACCCCTCCACTTT. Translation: CASSSLVGIDSPLHF. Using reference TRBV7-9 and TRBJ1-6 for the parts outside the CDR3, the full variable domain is DTGVSQNPRHKITKRGQNVTFRCDPISEHNRLYWYRQTLGQGPEFLTYFQNEAQLEKSRLLSDRFSAERPKGSFSTLEIQRTEQGDSAMYLCASSSLVGIDSPLHFGNGTRLTVT.

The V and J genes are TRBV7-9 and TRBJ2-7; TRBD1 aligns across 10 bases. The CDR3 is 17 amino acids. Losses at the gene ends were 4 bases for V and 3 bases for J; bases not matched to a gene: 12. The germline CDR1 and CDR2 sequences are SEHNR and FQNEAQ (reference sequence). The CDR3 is CASSSPRDRGPLYEQYF. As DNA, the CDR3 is TGTGCCAGCAGCTCCCCCCGGGACAGGGGACCTCTCTACGAGCAGTACTTC.

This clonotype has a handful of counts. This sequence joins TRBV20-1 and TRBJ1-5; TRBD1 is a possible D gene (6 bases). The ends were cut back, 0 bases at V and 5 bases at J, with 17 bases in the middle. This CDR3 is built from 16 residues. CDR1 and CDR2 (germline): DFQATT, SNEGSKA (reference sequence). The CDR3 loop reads CSARDLDSKADQPQHF. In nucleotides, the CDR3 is TGCAGTGCTAGAGATTTGGACAGTAAAGCGGATCAGCCCCAGCATTTT.